Each of the 21 T cell receptor beta chains below was sequenced from the same sample in a study of blood T cell repertoires in COVID-19. Some clones are missing from TCRdb's copy, which holds only in-frame ones; the method was immunoSEQ multiplex PCR. Counted here are 250,000 or so clones, 70% to 90% occurring once; the ten biggest clones make up approximately 2.5%. The material sequenced was peripheral blood. The receptors derive from a young man with COVID-19, enrolled during active disease.

This chain connects TRBV6-2 or TRBV6-3 to TRBJ2-2; 7 bases map to TRBD1. Unmatched junction bases numbered 12, after V lost 5 bases and J lost 3 bases. The CDR3 is 17 residues long. The V gene's germline CDR1 is MNHEY and CDR2 SVGEGT. CDR3 nucleotides: TGTGCCAGCAGTGGGGGTAAGGGACAGCTAGACACCGGGGAGCTGTTTTTT. Residues: CASSGGKGQLDTGELFF.

This clone was detected only once. The chain has TRBV6-5 and TRBJ2-2; tentative D call: TRBD2 (5 bases). The CDR3 has 15 residues. V was pared by 2 bases and J by 1 base, with 8 bases between. From germline, CDR1 is MNHEY and CDR2 SVGAGI. CDR3 loop: CASSYTEENTGELFF. As DNA, the CDR3 is TGTGCCAGCAGTTACACGGAGGAGAACACCGGGGAGCTGTTTTTT.

This chain links TRBV6-1 with TRBJ2-7, with a weak D call TRBD2 (6 bases). V gave up 2 bases and J gave up 2 bases, with 13 bases separating them. The CDR3 contains 15 residues. Germline CDR1 MNHNS, CDR2 SASEGT. CDR3 residues: CASSELSGGAYEQYF. For the CDR3, the DNA is TGTGCCAGCAGTGAATTGAGCGGAGGGGCCTACGAGCAGTACTTC.

The chain recombines TRBV13 with TRBJ2-1, with TRBD2 as a possible D gene (5 bases). Germline CDR1 and CDR2: PRHDT and FYEKMQ (reference sequence). Trimming removed 1 base at V and 0 bases at J, with 16 bases between. CDR3 length equals 18 residues. The CDR3 loop reads CASSLERPGGGSYNEQFF. As DNA, the CDR3 is TGTGCCAGCAGCTTAGAACGTCCCGGCGGAGGCTCCTACAATGAGCAGTTCTTC.

The V gene is TRBV5-4, the J gene TRBJ1-5, with 9 nucleotides matching TRBD1. V was pared by 0 bases and J by 0 bases, with 1 base of the junction left unmatched. The germline CDR1 and CDR2 sequences are SGHNT and YYREEE (reference sequence). CDR3 length: 16 amino acids. CDR3 coding DNA: TGTGCCAGCAGCTTGGGGACAGGGGCTAGCAATCAGCCCCAGCATTTT. This encodes CASSLGTGASNQPQHF.

V is TRBV5-4 and J is TRBJ1-2; D unresolved. Germline V gene sequence: CDR1 SGHNT, CDR2 YYREEE (reference sequence). V gave up 0 bases and J gave up 2 bases, with 5 bases separating them. This CDR3 is 13 amino acids long. The CDR3 sequence: CASSLDKNYGYTF. The CDR3 nucleotides read TGTGCCAGCAGCTTGGACAAAAACTATGGCTACACCTTC. Full variable domain (missing parts from reference TRBV5-4 and TRBJ1-2): ETGVTQSPTHLIKTRGQQVTLRCSSQSGHNTVSWYQQALGQGPQFIFQYYREEENGRGNFPPRFSGLQFPNYSSELNVNALELDDSALYLCASSLDKNYGYTFGSGTRLTVV.

This chain uses TRBV28 with TRBJ2-7, with D possibly TRBD1 on 5 matching bases. The CDR3 is 14 residues long. The germline CDR1 and CDR2 sequences are MDHEN and SYDVKM. Trimming shortened V by 7 bases and J by 1 base, and 14 bases separated the two germline ends. Written as DNA, the CDR3 is TGTGCCAGCATTCACCCCACAGGATCCTACGAGCAGTACTTC. As protein: CASIHPTGSYEQYF.

The chain carries TRBV7-2 and TRBJ2-1; TRBD2 agrees at 14 bases. There are 16 residues in the CDR3. Germline values: CDR1 SGHTA, CDR2 FQGNSA. The junction had 6 bases not matched to a gene; V was cut back by 5 bases and J by 6 bases. The CDR3 region is CASSQTSGGASNEQFF. In DNA form, the CDR3 reads TGTGCCAGCAGCCAGACTAGCGGGGGGGCCTCCAATGAGCAGTTCTTC.

The chain joins TRBV12-3 or TRBV12-4 to TRBJ1-5; tentative D call: TRBD1 (5 bases). Trimming left V 5 bases short and J 6 bases short, with 11 bases between. This CDR3 region has 13 residues. The CDR3 nucleotides read TGTGCCAGCAGTCAAGGGGAGGTTCAGCCCCAGCATTTT. This translates into CASSQGEVQPQHF.

J is TRBJ1-1 and V is TRBV4-1, with D possibly being TRBD1 (6 bases). Trimming cost V 4 bases and J 3 bases, with 21 bases left between them. CDR1 and CDR2 (germline): MGHRA, YSYEKL. The CDR3 has 17 residues. The CDR3 region is CASSPPRGNREYTEAFF. CDR3 coding DNA: TGCGCCAGCAGCCCTCCCCGAGGGAACAGGGAATACACTGAAGCTTTCTTT.

CDR3 DNA sequence: TGTGCCAGCAGCCAAGGACAGAACTATGGCTACACCTTC. Protein sequence: CASSQGQNYGYTF. This sequence joins TRBV3-1 (or the pseudogene TRBV3-2) and TRBJ1-2; tentative D call: TRBD1 (5 bases). The CDR3 has 13 amino acids. The ends were cut back, 1 base at V and 2 bases at J, with 5 bases in the middle. The germline CDR1 and CDR2 sequences are LGHDT and YNNKEL (reference sequence).

This chain uses TRBV21-1 with TRBJ1-1; TRBD1, the table's D call, lacks a check against the DNA. TRBV21-1 is listed as a pseudogene. The CDR3 runs to 13 residues. The CDR3 DNA is TGTGCCAGCAGCAAAGGAGCCTACAGGGAGGCTTTCTTT. Translated: CASSKGAYREAFF.

The rearrangement links TRBV10-3 to TRBJ2-5; 7 bases map to TRBD1. Trimming took 0 bases from V and 4 from J; bases not matched to a gene: 5. Germline V gives CDR1 ENHRY, CDR2 SYGVKD. The CDR3 is made up of 15 amino acids. In DNA form, the CDR3 reads TGTGCCATCAGTGAGTCGGCGACAGGGCTAGAGACCCAGTACTTC. Amino acid sequence: CAISESATGLETQYF.

This clone came up once. V and J are TRBV7-2 and TRBJ1-1; no reliable D call. The germline gives CDR1 SGHTA, CDR2 FQGNSA. This CDR3 contains 13 residues. Trimming took 0 bases from V and 4 from J, leaving 6 bases between them. CDR3 region: CASSLAGVTEAFF. The CDR3 nucleotides are TGTGCCAGCAGCTTAGCGGGAGTCACTGAAGCTTTCTTT.

This clone occurred once. This chain uses TRBV7-9 with TRBJ1-2; possible D gene TRBD1, 5 bases. The V end lost 5 bases, the J end lost 8 bases, and 15 bases lay between the germline ends. This CDR3 is 13 amino acids long. Looked up from germline, CDR1 is SEHNR and CDR2 is FQNEAQ (reference sequence). The CDR3 loop is CASSLREEGGYTF. CDR3 DNA sequence: TGTGCCAGCAGCCTCAGGGAGGAGGGGGGCTACACCTTC.

The gene calls are TRBV19 and TRBJ2-1; 7 bases agree with TRBD2. Germline V gives CDR1 LNHDA, CDR2 SQIVND (reference sequence). The trim removed 3 bases at V and 1 base at J, leaving 3 bases unmatched. This CDR3 spans 15 amino acids. CDR3 coding DNA: TGTGCCAGTAGTATTTGGGGGGGTTCCTACAATGAGCAGTTCTTC. Its protein product is CASSIWGGSYNEQFF. Combining the CDR3 with reference TRBV19 and TRBJ2-1 gives the whole variable domain DGGITQSPKYLFRKEGQNVTLSCEQNLNHDAMYWYRQDPGQGLRLIYYSQIVNDFQKGDIAEGYSVSREKKESFPLTVTSAQKNPTAFYLCASSIWGGSYNEQFFGPGTRLTVL.

V is TRBV30 and J is TRBJ2-3; D possibly corresponds to TRBD2 (5 bases). Trimming removed 0 bases at V and 2 bases at J, with 12 bases between. The V gene's germline CDR1 is GTSNPN and CDR2 SVGIG (reference sequence). This CDR3 comprises 15 residues. CDR3 in DNA: TGTGCCTGGAGTGTGTCCCGAGGGTACACAGATACGCAGTATTTT. Encoded protein: CAWSVSRGYTDTQYF. Together with reference TRBV30 and TRBJ2-3, the CDR3 gives the full variable domain: SQTIHQWPATLVQPVGSPLSLECTVEGTSNPNLYWYRQAAGRGLQLLFYSVGIGQISSEVPQNLSASRPQDRQFILSSKKLLLSDSGFYLCAWSVSRGYTDTQYFGPGTRLTVL.

The V call is TRBV5-4, the J call TRBJ1-2, with D possibly being TRBD1 (5 bases). Trimming took off 4 bases at V and 5 bases at J, with 21 bases between the two ends. The CDR3 has 16 residues. Per germline, CDR1 SGHNT and CDR2 YYREEE (reference sequence). CDR3 bases: TGTGCCAGCAGCCCCCCGGGCGGGGGTCCGGGGTATGGCTACACCTTC. It specifies CASSPPGGGPGYGYTF.

The CDR3 sequence is CASSFGTGQYEQYF. CDR3 nucleotides: TGTGCCAGCAGCTTCGGGACAGGGCAATACGAGCAGTACTTC. The chain links TRBV5-4 to TRBJ2-7, with 9 bases aligning to TRBD1. The V gene end was trimmed by 2 bases and the J gene end by 4 bases; junction bases not matched to a gene: 4. The CDR3 covers 14 residues. Germline V lookup: CDR1 SGHNT, CDR2 YYREEE (reference sequence).

The chain uses TRBV5-1 and TRBJ1-3; TRBD1 matches 7 bases. This CDR3 has 19 amino acids. V shed 3 bases, J shed 0 bases, and the junction held 15 bases outside the gene matches. CDR1 is SGHRS and CDR2 is YFSETQ in the germline V gene. The CDR3 nucleotides read TGCGCCAGCAGCTCCGCCGGGACAGTCGGCGGGAACTCTGGAAACACCATATATTTT. It encodes CASSSAGTVGGNSGNTIYF.

This clone was observed a single time. The V and J genes are TRBV12-3 or TRBV12-4 and TRBJ1-3; D is ambiguous. The CDR3 is 13 residues long. V shed 9 bases and J shed 0 bases, with 9 bases lying between them. CDR3: CARPAGSGNTIYF. The CDR3 DNA sequence: TGTGCCAGGCCCGCCGGCTCTGGAAACACCATATATTTT.